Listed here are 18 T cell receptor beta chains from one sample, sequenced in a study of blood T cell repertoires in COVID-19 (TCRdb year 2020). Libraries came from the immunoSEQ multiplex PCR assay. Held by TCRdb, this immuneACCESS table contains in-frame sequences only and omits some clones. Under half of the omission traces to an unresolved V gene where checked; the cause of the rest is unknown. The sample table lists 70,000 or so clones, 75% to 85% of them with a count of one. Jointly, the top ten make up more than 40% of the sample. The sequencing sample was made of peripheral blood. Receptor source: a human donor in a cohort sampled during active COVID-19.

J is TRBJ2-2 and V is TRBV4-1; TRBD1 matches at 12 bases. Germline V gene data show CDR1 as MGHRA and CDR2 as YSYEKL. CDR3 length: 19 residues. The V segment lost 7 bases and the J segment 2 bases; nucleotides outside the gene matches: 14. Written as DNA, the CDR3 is TGCGCCAGCACCCAGGGACAGGGGGCGCACCTCGGTAACACCGGGGAGCTGTTTTTT. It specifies CASTQGQGAHLGNTGELFF.

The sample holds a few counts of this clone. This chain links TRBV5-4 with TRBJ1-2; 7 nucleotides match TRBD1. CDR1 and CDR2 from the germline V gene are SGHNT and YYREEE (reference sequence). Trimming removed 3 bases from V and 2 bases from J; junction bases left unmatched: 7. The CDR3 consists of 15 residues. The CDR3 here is CASSSRTGTNYGYTF. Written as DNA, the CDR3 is TGTGCCAGCAGCTCTAGGACAGGTACGAACTATGGCTACACCTTC.

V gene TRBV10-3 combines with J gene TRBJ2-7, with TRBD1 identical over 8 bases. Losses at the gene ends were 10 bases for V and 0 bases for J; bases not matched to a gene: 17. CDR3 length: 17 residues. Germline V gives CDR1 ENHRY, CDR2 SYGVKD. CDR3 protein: CATLRDRSTSFSYEQYF. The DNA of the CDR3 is TGTGCCACCTTACGGGACAGGTCCACTTCTTTCTCCTACGAGCAGTACTTC.

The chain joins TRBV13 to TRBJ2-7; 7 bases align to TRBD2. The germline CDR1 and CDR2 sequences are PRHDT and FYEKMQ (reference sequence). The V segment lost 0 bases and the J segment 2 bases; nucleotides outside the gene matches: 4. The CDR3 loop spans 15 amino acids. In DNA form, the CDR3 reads TGTGCCAGCAGCTTAGGACGGAGCGGGACCTACGAGCAGTACTTC. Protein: CASSLGRSGTYEQYF.

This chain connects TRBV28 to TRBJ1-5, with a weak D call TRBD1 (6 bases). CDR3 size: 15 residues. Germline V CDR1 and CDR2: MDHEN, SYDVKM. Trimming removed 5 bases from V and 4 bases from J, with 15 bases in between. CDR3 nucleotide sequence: TGTGCCAGCAGTGGAGGACAGTCAAAAAATCAGCCCCAGCATTTT. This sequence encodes CASSGGQSKNQPQHF. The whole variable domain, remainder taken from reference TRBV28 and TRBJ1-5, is DVKVTQSSRYLVKRTGEKVFLECVQDMDHENMFWYRQDPGLGLRLIYFSYDVKMKEKGDIPEGYSVSREKKERFSLILESASTNQTSMYLCASSGGQSKNQPQHFGDGTRLSIL.

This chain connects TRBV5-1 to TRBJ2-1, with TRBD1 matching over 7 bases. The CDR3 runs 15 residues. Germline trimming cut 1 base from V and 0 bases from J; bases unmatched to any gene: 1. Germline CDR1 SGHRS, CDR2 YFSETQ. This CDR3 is CASSLTGDSYNEQFF. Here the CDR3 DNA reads TGCGCCAGCAGCTTGACAGGGGACTCCTACAATGAGCAGTTCTTC.

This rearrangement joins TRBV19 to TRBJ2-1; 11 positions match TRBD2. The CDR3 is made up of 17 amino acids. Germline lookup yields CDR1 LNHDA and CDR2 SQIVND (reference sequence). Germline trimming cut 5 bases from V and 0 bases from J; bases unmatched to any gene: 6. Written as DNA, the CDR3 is TGTGCCAGTAGTCCCCCGGGACTAGCGGACTCCTACAATGAGCAGTTCTTC. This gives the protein CASSPPGLADSYNEQFF.

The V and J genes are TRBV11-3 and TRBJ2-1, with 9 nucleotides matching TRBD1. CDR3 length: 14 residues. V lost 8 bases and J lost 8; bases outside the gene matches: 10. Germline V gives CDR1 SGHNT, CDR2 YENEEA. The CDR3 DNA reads TGTGCCAGCTCCGCCCGGGACAGGGCCCATGAGCAGTTCTTC. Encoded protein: CASSARDRAHEQFF.

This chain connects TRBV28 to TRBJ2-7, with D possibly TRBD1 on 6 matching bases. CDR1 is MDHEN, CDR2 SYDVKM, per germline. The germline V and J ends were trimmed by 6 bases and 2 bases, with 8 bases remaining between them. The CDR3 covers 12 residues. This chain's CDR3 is CASRQGTYEQYF. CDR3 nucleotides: TGTGCCAGCAGACAGGGAACCTACGAGCAGTACTTC.

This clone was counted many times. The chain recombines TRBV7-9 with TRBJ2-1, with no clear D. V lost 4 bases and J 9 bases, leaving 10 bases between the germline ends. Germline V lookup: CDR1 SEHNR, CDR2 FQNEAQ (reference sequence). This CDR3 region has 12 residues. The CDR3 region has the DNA TGTGCCAGCAGCTCCCTGTCGAGTGAGCAGTTCTTC. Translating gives CASSSLSSEQFF. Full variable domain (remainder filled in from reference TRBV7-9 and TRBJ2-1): DTGVSQNPRHKITKRGQNVTFRCDPISEHNRLYWYRQTLGQGPEFLTYFQNEAQLEKSRLLSDRFSAERPKGSFSTLEIQRTEQGDSAMYLCASSSLSSEQFFGPGTRLTVL.

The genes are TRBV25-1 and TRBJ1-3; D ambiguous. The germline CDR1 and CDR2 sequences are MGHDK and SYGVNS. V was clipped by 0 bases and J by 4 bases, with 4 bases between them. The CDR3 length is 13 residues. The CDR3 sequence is CASSEYGGNTIYF. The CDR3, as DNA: TGTGCCAGCAGTGAATATGGCGGAAACACCATATATTTT. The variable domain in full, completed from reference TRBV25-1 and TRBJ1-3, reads EADIYQTPRYLVIGTGKKITLECSQTMGHDKMYWYQQDPGMELHLIHYSYGVNSTEKGDLSSESTVSRIRTEHFPLTLESARPSHTSQYLCASSEYGGNTIYFGEGSWLTVV.

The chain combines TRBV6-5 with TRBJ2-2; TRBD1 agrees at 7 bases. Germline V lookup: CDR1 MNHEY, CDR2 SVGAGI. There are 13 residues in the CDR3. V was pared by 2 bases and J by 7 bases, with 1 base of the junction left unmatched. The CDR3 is CASSYTGVGELFF. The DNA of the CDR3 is TGTGCCAGCAGTTACACAGGGGTCGGGGAGCTGTTTTTT.

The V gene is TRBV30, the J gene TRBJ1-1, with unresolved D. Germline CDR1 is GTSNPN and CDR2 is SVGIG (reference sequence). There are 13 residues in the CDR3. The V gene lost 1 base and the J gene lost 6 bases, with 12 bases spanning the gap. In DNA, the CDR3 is TGTGCCTGGAGTGAGCGGACGCCCGCTGAAGCTTTCTTT. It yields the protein CAWSERTPAEAFF.

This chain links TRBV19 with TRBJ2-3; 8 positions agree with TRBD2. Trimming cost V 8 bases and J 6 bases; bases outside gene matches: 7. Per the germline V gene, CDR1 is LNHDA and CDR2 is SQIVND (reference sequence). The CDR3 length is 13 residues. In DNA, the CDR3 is TGTGCCAGTGAGGCGGGAGGAGGGGATACGCAGTATTTT. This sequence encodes CASEAGGGDTQYF.

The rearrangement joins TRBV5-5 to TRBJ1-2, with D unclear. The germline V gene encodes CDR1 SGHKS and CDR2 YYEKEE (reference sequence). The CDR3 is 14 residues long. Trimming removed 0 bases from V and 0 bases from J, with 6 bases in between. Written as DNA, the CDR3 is TGTGCCAGCAGCTTGGACAGTTCTAACTATGGCTACACCTTC. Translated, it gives CASSLDSSNYGYTF.

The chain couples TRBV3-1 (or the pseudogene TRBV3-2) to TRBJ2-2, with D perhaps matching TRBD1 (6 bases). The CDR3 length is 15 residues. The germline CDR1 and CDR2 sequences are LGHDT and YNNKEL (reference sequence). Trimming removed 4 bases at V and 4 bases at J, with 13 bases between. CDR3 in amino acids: CASSLGQPGTGELFF. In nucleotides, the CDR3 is TGTGCCAGCAGCCTCGGACAGCCGGGCACCGGGGAGCTGTTTTTT.

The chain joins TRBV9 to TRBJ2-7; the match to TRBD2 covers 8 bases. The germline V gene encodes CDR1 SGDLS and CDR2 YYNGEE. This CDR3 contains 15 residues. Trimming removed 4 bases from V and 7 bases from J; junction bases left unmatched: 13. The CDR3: CASSLSAGEPREQYF. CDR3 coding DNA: TGTGCCAGCAGCCTCTCAGCGGGGGAACCGAGGGAGCAGTACTTC.

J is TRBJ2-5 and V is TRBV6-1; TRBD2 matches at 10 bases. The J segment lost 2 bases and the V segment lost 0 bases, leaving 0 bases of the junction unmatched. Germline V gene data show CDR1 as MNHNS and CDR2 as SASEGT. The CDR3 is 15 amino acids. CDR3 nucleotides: TGTGCCAGCAGTGAAGCTAGCGGGGGGCAAGAGACCCAGTACTTC. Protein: CASSEASGGQETQYF.